Reported below is one T cell receptor (beta chain). This table comes from immunoSEQ multiplex PCR, and its TCRdb copy is limited to in-frame clones, with some not included. This table holds 27,000 or so clones, 75% to 80% found once. This entry belongs to a study of sequential checkpoint blockade in melanoma. Sample treatment: randomized to nivolumab then ipilimumab (arm A) or the reverse (arm B). PBMC sorting kept live CD3+CD8+ cells without CD19 or CD56. This CDR3 region has 16 residues. Germline CDR1 reads SGHTS; CDR2 reads YDEGEE. Sequencing was performed on CD8+ T cells sorted from blood (inferred from file names), taken from a patient given nivolumab and ipilimumab in sequence. This sequence originates from a human donor with melanoma. The chain links TRBV5-8 to TRBJ2-5; the match to TRBD2 covers 8 bases. The DNA end lines up better with TRBJ2-7; the J call may be wrong. CDR3 sequence reads: CASSPPLRGVSYEQYF. Written as DNA, the CDR3 is TGTGCCAGCAGCCCCCCCTTGCGGGGGGTCTCCTACGAGCAGTACTTC.